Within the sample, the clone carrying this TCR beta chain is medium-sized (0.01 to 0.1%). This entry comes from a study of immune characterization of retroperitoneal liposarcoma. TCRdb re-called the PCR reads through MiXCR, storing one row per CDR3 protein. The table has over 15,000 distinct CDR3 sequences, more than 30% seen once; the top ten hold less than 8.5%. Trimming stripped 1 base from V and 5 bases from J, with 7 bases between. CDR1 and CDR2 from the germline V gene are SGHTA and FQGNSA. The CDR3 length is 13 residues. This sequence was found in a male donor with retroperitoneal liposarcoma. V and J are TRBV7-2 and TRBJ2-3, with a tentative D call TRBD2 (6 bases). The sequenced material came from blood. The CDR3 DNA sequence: TGTGCCAGCAGCTTAGTCGGGGGAGATACGCAGTATTTT. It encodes CASSLVGGDTQYF.